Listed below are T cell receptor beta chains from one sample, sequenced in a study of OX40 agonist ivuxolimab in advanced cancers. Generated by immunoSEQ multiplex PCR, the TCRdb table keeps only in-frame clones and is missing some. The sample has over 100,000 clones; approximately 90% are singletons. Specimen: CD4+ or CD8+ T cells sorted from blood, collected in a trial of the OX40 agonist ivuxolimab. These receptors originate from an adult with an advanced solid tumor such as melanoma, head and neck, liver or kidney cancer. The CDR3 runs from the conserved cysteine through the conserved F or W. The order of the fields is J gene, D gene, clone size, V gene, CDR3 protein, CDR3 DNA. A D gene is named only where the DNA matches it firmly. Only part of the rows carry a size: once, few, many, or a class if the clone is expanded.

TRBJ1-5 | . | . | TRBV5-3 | CARSYDQPQHF | TGTGCCAGAAGCTACGATCAGCCCCAGCATTTT
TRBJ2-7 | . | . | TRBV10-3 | CAIGKTPSSYEQYF | TGTGCCATCGGAAAGACACCGAGCTCCTACGAGCAGTACTTC
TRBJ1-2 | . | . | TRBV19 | CASSMRVSNGYTF | TGTGCCAGTAGTATGAGGGTCTCCAATGGCTACACCTTC
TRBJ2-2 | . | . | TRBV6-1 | CASTGQGTGELFF | TGTGCCAGCACCGGCCAGGGGACCGGGGAGCTGTTTTTT
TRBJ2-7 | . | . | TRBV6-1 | CASSEVFQVVYEQYF | TGTGCCAGCAGTGAAGTGTTTCAGGTGGTCTACGAGCAGTACTTC
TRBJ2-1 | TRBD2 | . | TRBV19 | CASSLMGTSVVEQFF | TGTGCCAGTAGTCTAATGGGGACTAGCGTGGTTGAGCAGTTCTTC
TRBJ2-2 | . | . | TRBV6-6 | CASSSSTTALTFGLFF | TGTGCCAGCAGTTCTTCCACGACAGCCCTCACCTTCGGGCTGTTTTTT
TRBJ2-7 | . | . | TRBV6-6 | CASRAEGSYEQYF | TGTGCCAGCAGAGCCGAGGGCTCCTACGAGCAGTACTTC
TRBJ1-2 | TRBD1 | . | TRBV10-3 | CAISSDRGYGYTF | TGTGCCATCAGCTCTGACAGGGGCTATGGCTACACCTTC
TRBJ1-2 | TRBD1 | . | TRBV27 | CASRITGGSVSYGYTF | TGTGCCAGCAGGATTACAGGGGGCAGTGTAAGCTATGGCTACACCTTC
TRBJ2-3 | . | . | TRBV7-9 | CASSLSPSEGDTQYF | TGTGCCAGCAGCTTATCTCCTTCGGAGGGAGATACGCAGTATTTT
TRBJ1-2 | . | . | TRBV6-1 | CASSEPNYGYTF | TGTGCCAGCAGTGAGCCGAACTATGGCTACACCTTC
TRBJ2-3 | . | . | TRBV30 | CAWSYGGGGTDTQYF | TGTGCCTGGAGTTACGGAGGGGGGGGCACAGATACGCAGTATTTT
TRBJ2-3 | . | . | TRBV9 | CASTRQSSTDTQYF | TGTGCCAGCACCCGGCAATCTAGCACAGATACGCAGTATTTT
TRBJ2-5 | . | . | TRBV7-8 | CASSLVRGQTGETQYF | TGTGCCAGCAGCTTAGTCAGAGGACAGACTGGGGAGACCCAGTACTTC
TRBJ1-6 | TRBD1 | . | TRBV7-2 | CASSLGTANSPLHF | TGTGCCAGCAGTTTAGGGACAGCCAATTCACCCCTCCACTTT
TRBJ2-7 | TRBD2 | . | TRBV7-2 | CASSPGGGGRGYEQYF | TGTGCCAGCAGCCCGGGGGGGGGTGGACGTGGCTACGAGCAGTACTTC
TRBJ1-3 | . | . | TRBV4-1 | CASSQDPFYSGNTIYF | TGCGCCAGCAGCCAAGACCCGTTCTACTCTGGAAACACCATATATTTT
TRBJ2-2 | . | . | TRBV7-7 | CASSLERHTGELFF | TGTGCTAGCAGCTTAGAGCGGCACACCGGGGAGCTGTTTTTT
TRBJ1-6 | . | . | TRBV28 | CASSEWPGAGNSPLHF | TGTGCCAGCAGTGAATGGCCGGGGGCGGGCAATTCACCCCTCCACTTT
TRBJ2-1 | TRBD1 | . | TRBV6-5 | CASKPGQVGSGEQFF | TGTGCCAGCAAACCGGGACAGGTAGGGAGCGGGGAGCAGTTCTTC
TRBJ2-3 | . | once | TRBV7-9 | CASSTRGSSLDTQYF | TGTGCCAGCAGTACGAGGGGATCCTCCCTGGATACGCAGTATTTT
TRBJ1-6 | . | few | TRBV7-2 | CASSSPGSPLHF | TGTGCCAGCAGCTCTCCAGGGTCACCCCTCCACTTT
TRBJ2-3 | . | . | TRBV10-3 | CAISESLAVYTQYF | TGTGCCATCAGTGAGTCTTTAGCGGTTTATACGCAGTATTTT
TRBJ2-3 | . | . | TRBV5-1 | CASSLGQRTDTQYF | TGCGCCAGCAGCTTGGGGCAGCGCACAGATACGCAGTATTTT
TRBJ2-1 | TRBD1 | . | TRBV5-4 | CASSLETGSYNEQFF | TGTGCCAGCAGCTTGGAGACAGGGTCCTACAATGAGCAGTTCTTC
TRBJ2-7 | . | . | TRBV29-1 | CSVEDEGRKQYF | TGCAGCGTTGAAGACGAAGGGAGGAAGCAGTACTTC
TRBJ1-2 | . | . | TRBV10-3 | CAISLNGAYGYTF | TGTGCCATCAGCCTCAATGGGGCCTATGGCTACACCTTC
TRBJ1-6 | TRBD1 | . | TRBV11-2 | CASSLEVRGNSPLHF | TGTGCCAGCAGCTTAGAGGTCAGGGGGAATTCACCCCTCCACTTT
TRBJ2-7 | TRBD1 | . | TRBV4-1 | CASSQDRDSFYEQYF | TGCGCCAGCAGCCAAGACCGGGACAGCTTCTACGAGCAGTACTTC
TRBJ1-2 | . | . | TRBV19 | CASSIAEGYGYTF | TGTGCCAGTAGTATCGCGGAGGGTTATGGCTACACCTTC
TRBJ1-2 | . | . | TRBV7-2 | CASSSNTGRGYGYTF | TGTGCCAGCAGCTCCAACACCGGGAGGGGCTATGGCTACACCTTC